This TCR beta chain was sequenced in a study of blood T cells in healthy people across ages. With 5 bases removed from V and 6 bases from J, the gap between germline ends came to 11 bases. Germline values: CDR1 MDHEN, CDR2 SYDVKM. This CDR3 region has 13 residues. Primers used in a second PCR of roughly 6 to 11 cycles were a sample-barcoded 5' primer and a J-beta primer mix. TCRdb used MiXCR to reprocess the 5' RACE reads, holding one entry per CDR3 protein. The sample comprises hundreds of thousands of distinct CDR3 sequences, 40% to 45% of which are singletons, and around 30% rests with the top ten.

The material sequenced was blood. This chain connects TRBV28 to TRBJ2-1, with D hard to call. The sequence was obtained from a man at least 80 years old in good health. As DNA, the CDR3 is TGTGCCAGCAGTGGACCTGTCCCCAATGAGCAGTTCTTC. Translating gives CASSGPVPNEQFF.